This T cell receptor (beta chain) derives from a study of radiation and T cells in renal cell carcinoma. Study results and limitations: No pretreatment tumor biopsies were available for baseline clonotypes. From baseline, blood top tumor clonotypes peaked at 2 weeks post-radiation.

The sample holds one count of this clone. Its antigen remains unknown. Time point described: blood 4 weeks post-SBRT, at nephrectomy. Treatment of the sample: 15 Gy SBRT to primary tumor, nephrectomy 4 weeks later. Nephrectomy followed 15 Gy stereotactic body radiation by 4 weeks. Clear cell pathology was present in this patient's renal cell carcinoma. This CDR3 has 16 residues. V was shortened by 1 base and J by 0 bases, with 9 bases between the two germline ends. CDR1 SNHLY and CDR2 FYNNEI come from the germline V gene. Only in-frame clones appear in the TCRdb table, and some are missing; sequencing was by immunoSEQ multiplex PCR. This sample has tens of thousands of clones, with roughly 80% found just once.

The origin of this receptor is a man in his sixties with renal cell carcinoma. This sequence joins TRBV2 and TRBJ1-4; D is ambiguous. This specimen consisted of blood, obtained from a patient whose treatment included radiotherapy and nephrectomy. For the CDR3, the DNA is TGTGCCAGCAGTGAAGGGATACAGACAACTAATGAAAAACTGTTTTTT. Its protein product is CASSEGIQTTNEKLFF.